This T cell receptor (beta chain) was sequenced for a study of spatial heterogeneity in lung cancer. Background on the study: A total of around 67 untreated early-stage non-small cell lung cancer patients served as donors.

Study observations and caveats: Blood carried ubiquitous expanded tumor TCRs more at resection than follow-up.

About this clonotype: What it recognizes is unknown.

In TCRdb, the 5' RACE reads were re-called with MiXCR into one record per CDR3 protein. This table has approximately 110,000 distinct CDR3 sequences, approximately 10% appearing once. With 5 bases clipped from V and 3 bases from J, the junction kept 10 bases outside the gene matches. Germline CDR1 is SGHAT and CDR2 is FQNNGV. CDR3 size: 15 residues. Time point noted: blood at routine non-recurrence follow-up after resection. The chain joins TRBV11-2 to TRBJ2-7, with 7 bases that match TRBD1. Sequences were derived from PBMCs, sampled at follow-up. The clonotype originates from a female donor with early-stage non-small cell lung cancer. CDR3 amino acids: CASSRRTGMSYEQYF. DNA of the CDR3: TGTGCCAGCAGCAGACGGACAGGAATGAGCTACGAGCAGTACTTC. Using reference TRBV11-2 and TRBJ2-7 for the parts outside the CDR3, the full variable domain is EAGVAQSPRYKIIEKRQSVAFWCNPISGHATLYWYQQILGQGPKLLIQFQNNGVVDDSQLPKDRFSAERLKGVDSTLKIQPAKLEDSAVYLCASSRRTGMSYEQYFGPGTRLTVT.